The 8 T cell receptor beta chains below were found in one sample sequenced in a study of beta chain features in type 1 diabetes. Every bit of the isolated RNA underwent reverse transcription, so sequencing read expressed TCRB transcripts. Using immunoSEQ multiplex PCR, the repertoire was profiled, and TCRdb retains in-frame clones only, with some absent. The sample shows approximately 160,000 clones, approximately 62% of them seen only once. Study results and limitations: TCRB CDR3 length was moderately but significantly reduced in all four CD4+ subsets of Type 1 diabetes patients.

For these TCRs, the target antigens are not known. Specimen: naive CD4+ T cells from blood. The receptors derive from a man younger than 40 with type 1 diabetes.

The CDR3 sequence is CASSVGAGGDIETQYF. The CDR3 DNA is TGTGCCAGCAGCGTAGGGGCAGGCGGTGATATAGAGACCCAGTACTTC. This chain links TRBV9 with TRBJ2-5; the D is unclear. The CDR3 runs to 16 residues. CDR1 is SGDLS, CDR2 YYNGEE, per germline. V was cut by 0 bases and J by 4 bases, with 16 bases left in between.

The chain links TRBV7-9 to TRBJ1-1, with 7 positions matching TRBD1. Trimming removed 5 bases from V and 8 bases from J; junction bases left unmatched: 11. Germline V CDR1 and CDR2: SEHNR, FQNEAQ (reference sequence). The CDR3 contains 14 residues. The CDR3 bases are TGTGCCAGCAGCGAGGCTCGAACAGGGGAGGAAGCTTTCTTT. Its translation: CASSEARTGEEAFF.

The gene calls are TRBV7-9 and TRBJ2-7, with 7 bases that match TRBD1. V was clipped by 0 bases and J by 3 bases; unmatched bases: 5. Per germline, CDR1 SEHNR and CDR2 FQNEAQ (reference sequence). CDR3 size: 15 residues. CDR3 amino acids: CASSLAGGQDYEQYF. The DNA for the CDR3 is TGTGCCAGCAGCTTAGCTGGCGGACAGGACTACGAGCAGTACTTC.

The chain uses TRBV19 and TRBJ2-7, with D maybe TRBD1 (7 bases). The V and J ends lost 7 bases and 3 bases respectively, with 16 bases between them. The germline V gene has CDR1 LNHDA and CDR2 SQIVND (reference sequence). The CDR3 sequence is 14 residues long. In DNA form, the CDR3 reads TGTGCCAGTACCCCCCGACAGGGACTCTACGAGCAGTACTTC. It is translated as CASTPRQGLYEQYF.

The sample holds a few counts of this clone. V usage is TRBV5-1 and J usage is TRBJ2-5; 9 nucleotides align to TRBD1. Looked up from germline, CDR1 is SGHRS and CDR2 is YFSETQ. Germline trimming cut 5 bases from V and 3 bases from J; bases unmatched to any gene: 8. This CDR3 has 15 residues. The CDR3 reads CASRPRTGVEETQYF. CDR3 bases: TGCGCCAGCAGGCCACGGACAGGGGTGGAAGAGACCCAGTACTTC.

This sequence joins TRBV30 and TRBJ2-7; 8 positions agree with TRBD1. Germline CDR1 reads GTSNPN; CDR2 reads SVGIG (reference sequence). This CDR3 comprises 14 residues. With 2 bases clipped from V and 3 bases from J, the junction kept 6 bases outside the gene matches. This CDR3 is CAWSSTGQGYEQYF. Written as DNA, the CDR3 is TGTGCCTGGAGTTCAACCGGACAGGGCTACGAGCAGTACTTC.

The V call is TRBV30, the J call TRBJ1-6, with TRBD1 identical over 8 bases. The CDR3 runs to 16 residues. V lost 4 bases, J lost 0 bases, and 5 bases stayed unmatched. Germline CDR1 reads GTSNPN; CDR2 reads SVGIG (reference sequence). As DNA, the CDR3 is TGTGCCTGGAACCTACAGGGGGACTCCTATAATTCACCCCTCCACTTT. Protein product: CAWNLQGDSYNSPLHF.

This clone turned up a few times. CDR3 nucleotides: TGTGCCACCCGGATGGTTGGGACTTTGGAGTTCTTC. Its translation: CATRMVGTLEFF. V gene TRBV2 combines with J gene TRBJ2-1; TRBD2 might be the D (6 bases). Trimming removed 10 bases from V and 14 bases from J, with 21 bases in between. The CDR3 extends over 12 amino acids. Germline CDR1 and CDR2: SNHLY and FYNNEI.